This entry lists 9 T cell receptor beta chains sequenced from one sample in a study of shared clonotypes between healthy human individuals. Clones were read by immunoSEQ multiplex PCR, and TCRdb kept only the in-frame ones, dropping some. Seen here are around 2.5 million clones, 93% observed once, and the top ten hold about 0.34%. Sequences were obtained from naive CD4+ T cells from PBMCs. Subset given: CD45RA+ positively selected. These receptors were taken from a man aged 18 to 35 in good health. Some clones in this sample may be carry-over from other donors' samples.

The chain combines TRBV7-9 with TRBJ2-7; 9 nucleotides match TRBD1. The CDR3 spans 13 residues. From germline, CDR1 is SEHNR and CDR2 FQNEAQ (reference sequence). V was pared by 5 bases and J by 9 bases, with 8 bases of the junction left unmatched. In nucleotides, the CDR3 is TGTGCCAGCAGCCGGGACAGGGCCTCCGCGCAGTACTTC. Translating it yields CASSRDRASAQYF.

Remarks on this clone: The same CDR3 can be traced to other DNA sequences in this sample. The chain couples TRBV9 to TRBJ2-5; D possibly corresponds to TRBD1 (6 bases). CDR1 and CDR2 (germline): SGDLS, YYNGEE. This CDR3 is 14 amino acids long. V was cut by 0 bases and J by 5 bases, with 11 bases left in between. The DNA of the CDR3 is TGTGCCAGCAGCGTAGCCAGGGGTCGGGAGACCCAGTACTTC. Encoded protein: CASSVARGRETQYF.

The chain uses TRBV11-2 and TRBJ2-5, with D uncertain. The CDR3 is 13 amino acids. Trimming pared 2 bases from V and 5 bases from J, leaving 9 bases between. CDR1 and CDR2 (germline): SGHAT, FQNNGV. The CDR3 nucleotides read TGTGCCAGCAGCTTATTGTATACCGAGACCCAGTACTTC. It encodes CASSLLYTETQYF.

The gene calls are TRBV5-6 and TRBJ2-1; no firm D call. Looked up from germline, CDR1 is SGHDT and CDR2 is YYEEEE. V lost 3 bases to trimming and J lost 8 bases, with 12 bases between them. The CDR3 length is 13 residues. The CDR3 DNA reads TGTGCCAGCAGCTCCGTTTCCGCGGATGAGCAGTTCTTC. Protein: CASSSVSADEQFF.

This chain joins TRBV5-1 and TRBJ2-7; 7 bases are shared with TRBD1. This CDR3 is 15 amino acids long. CDR1 is SGHRS, CDR2 YFSETQ, per germline. V dropped 0 bases and J dropped 3; count of bases not matched to a gene: 6. CDR3 loop: CASSLGSGGVYEQYF. CDR3 nucleotides: TGCGCCAGCAGCTTGGGTTCAGGGGGTGTCTACGAGCAGTACTTC. Variable domain in full (rest from reference TRBV5-1 and TRBJ2-7): KAGVTQTPRYLIKTRGQQVTLSCSPISGHRSVSWYQQTPGQGLQFLFEYFSETQRNKGNFPGRFSGRQFSNSRSEMNVSTLELGDSALYLCASSLGSGGVYEQYFGPGTRLTVT.

Of note for this clone: Other DNA variants within this sample encode the same CDR3. CDR3 residues: CASSWDRGHEQYF. The CDR3 DNA sequence: TGTGCCAGCAGTTGGGACAGGGGCCACGAGCAGTACTTC. The chain links TRBV27 to TRBJ2-7, with 10 bases lining up with TRBD1. The CDR3 covers 13 residues. The V gene's germline CDR1 is MNHEY and CDR2 SMNVEV (reference sequence). V dropped 4 bases and J dropped 5; count of bases not matched to a gene: 2.

J is TRBJ2-7 and V is TRBV2, with 10 bases that match TRBD1. Trimming removed 4 bases from V and 6 bases from J; junction bases left unmatched: 6. Germline CDR1 and CDR2: SNHLY and FYNNEI. This CDR3 comprises 14 residues. The CDR3 nucleotides are TGTGCCAGCAGTGGGACAGGGGGTATAGGCGAGCAGTACTTC. It yields the protein CASSGTGGIGEQYF.

A remark on this clone: This specimen includes other DNA sequences encoding the same CDR3. The chain is built from TRBV9 and TRBJ2-3; either TRBD1 or TRBD2 may fit D (5 bases each). CDR1 is SGDLS and CDR2 is YYNGEE in the germline V gene. The V end lost 4 bases, the J end lost 0 bases, and 12 bases lay between the germline ends. The CDR3 runs to 15 residues. The CDR3 nucleotides are TGTGCCAGCAGCCCTAGGGGACCCAGCACAGATACGCAGTATTTT. Translating gives CASSPRGPSTDTQYF.

The sample holds one count of this clone. This rearrangement joins TRBV5-5 to TRBJ1-1; D not certain. The CDR3 consists of 16 residues. From germline, CDR1 is SGHKS and CDR2 YYEKEE (reference sequence). Trimming took off 1 base at V and 3 bases at J, with 16 bases between the two ends. This CDR3 is CASSLYHNIRDTEAFF. The CDR3 region has the DNA TGTGCCAGCAGCTTGTACCATAATATCCGCGACACTGAAGCTTTCTTT. The whole variable domain, remainder taken from reference TRBV5-5 and TRBJ1-1, is DAGVTQSPTHLIKTRGQQVTLRCSPISGHKSVSWYQQVLGQGPQFIFQYYEKEERGRGNFPDRFSARQFPNYSSELNVNALLLGDSALYLCASSLYHNIRDTEAFFGQGTRLTVV.